Listed below are T cell receptor beta chains from one sample, sequenced in a study of spatial heterogeneity in lung cancer. TCRdb analysed the 5' RACE reads with MiXCR anew, one entry per CDR3 protein. The table has approximately 21,000 distinct CDR3 sequences, approximately 3.3% seen once. The source material was PBMCs, sampled at surgery. The receptor set was obtained from a female donor with early-stage non-small cell lung cancer. The CDR3 runs from the conserved cysteine through the conserved F or W. Fields, in order: clone size, J gene, V gene, D gene, CDR3 protein, CDR3 DNA. The D gene is left open where the match is weak. The size of a clone is reported for some rows only, either as once, few or many, or as a class for expanded clones.

many | TRBJ2-1 | TRBV7-8 | NA | CASRRLGEDEQFF | TGTGCCAGCAGACGACTAGGAGAGGATGAGCAGTTCTTC
many | TRBJ2-5 | TRBV2 | TRBD2 | CASSGSRETQYF | TGTGCCAGTAGCGGGAGCCGAGAGACCCAGTACTTC
many | TRBJ2-3 | TRBV10-2 | TRBD2 | CASSAGTSGSWRDNTDTQYF | TGCGCCAGCAGTGCCGGTACTAGCGGGAGTTGGCGTGATAACACAGATACGCAGTATTTT
few | TRBJ1-6 | TRBV12-3/TRBV12-4 | NA | CASRRAVGGSPLHF | TGTGCCAGCAGACGCGCGGTCGGGGGATCACCCCTCCACTTT
few | TRBJ2-3 | TRBV5-6 | NA | CASSLDFRGRGNPDTQYF | TGTGCCAGCAGCTTAGATTTCCGGGGCAGGGGAAATCCAGATACGCAGTATTTT
many | TRBJ2-2 | TRBV20-1 | TRBD1 | CSASNGQGGTGELFF | TGCAGTGCTAGCAACGGACAGGGCGGCACCGGGGAGCTGTTTTTT
few | TRBJ2-7 | TRBV5-1 | NA | CASSTNRPGPYEQYF | TGCGCCAGCAGCACTAACCGCCCAGGGCCGTACGAGCAGTACTTC
many | TRBJ1-2 | TRBV24-1 | NA | CATSDSGPMWGYTF | TGTGCCACCAGTGATTCCGGGCCCATGTGGGGCTACACCTTC
many | TRBJ1-6 | TRBV9 | TRBD1 | CASSGTGAFNSPLHF | TGTGCCAGCAGCGGGACAGGAGCCTTTAATTCACCCCTCCACTTT
few | TRBJ1-1 | TRBV30 | NA | CAWRRGEGTEAFF | TGTGCCTGGCGTCGAGGGGAGGGCACTGAAGCTTTCTTT
many | TRBJ2-7 | TRBV29-1 | TRBD2 | CSALPGGYGEGYEQYF | TGCAGCGCCCTGCCCGGAGGGTACGGGGAGGGTTACGAGCAGTACTTC
many | TRBJ2-3 | TRBV9 | TRBD2 | CASSDGTSGTDTQYF | TGTGCCAGCAGCGACGGGACTAGCGGAACAGATACGCAGTATTTT
many | TRBJ2-1 | TRBV13 | TRBD2 | CASLRAGGKNEQFF | TGTGCCAGCTTAAGAGCGGGAGGGAAGAATGAGCAGTTCTTC
many | TRBJ2-1 | TRBV4-2 | TRBD2 | CASSQPYSGRAHNEQFF | TGTGCCAGCAGCCAACCCTATAGCGGGAGGGCCCACAATGAGCAGTTCTTC
many | TRBJ2-5 | TRBV12-3/TRBV12-4 | TRBD2 | CASRRLAGTQETQYF | TGTGCCAGCAGGAGACTAGCGGGAACCCAAGAGACCCAGTACTTC
many | TRBJ1-1 | TRBV7-9 | NA | CASSSEERNTEAFF | TGTGCCAGCAGCTCCGAAGAGCGGAACACTGAAGCTTTCTTT
many | TRBJ2-6 | TRBV19 | NA | CASSIEGPGANVLTF | TGTGCCAGTAGTATCGAGGGACCTGGGGCCAACGTCCTGACTTTC
many | TRBJ2-1 | TRBV7-3 | NA | CASNAGLGGNEQFF | TGTGCCAGCAACGCGGGACTTGGGGGCAATGAGCAGTTCTTC
few | TRBJ2-5 | TRBV7-8 | NA | CASSLEPRDSETQYF | TGTGCCAGCAGCTTAGAACCCCGGGACTCTGAGACCCAGTACTTC
many | TRBJ2-5 | TRBV27 | TRBD1 | CATGDRTLRETQYF | TGTGCCACCGGGGACAGGACTCTCCGAGAGACCCAGTACTTC
many | TRBJ2-3 | TRBV28 | TRBD2 | CASSPGLAVFTDTQYF | TGTGCCAGCAGCCCAGGACTAGCGGTTTTTACAGATACGCAGTATTTT
many | TRBJ2-7 | TRBV7-8 | NA | CASTLSMWGNSYEQYF | TGTGCCAGCACCCTTAGTATGTGGGGGAATTCCTACGAGCAGTACTTC
many | TRBJ2-2 | TRBV4-3 | TRBD2 | CASSHTSGDTGELFF | TGCGCCAGCAGCCACACTAGCGGCGACACCGGGGAGCTGTTTTTT
many | TRBJ2-5 | TRBV5-1 | TRBD2 | CASSAVAGKQETQYF | TGCGCCAGCAGCGCGGTAGCGGGTAAACAAGAGACCCAGTACTTC
NA | TRBJ1-6 | TRBV10-3 | TRBD1 | CAISGTGNNSPLHF | TGTGCCATCAGTGGGACAGGGAATAATTCACCCCTCCACTTT
many | TRBJ2-4 | TRBV28 | TRBD1 | CASSLTGAKNIQYF | TGTGCCAGCAGTTTGACAGGGGCCAAAAACATTCAGTACTTC
many | TRBJ2-1 | TRBV12-3/TRBV12-4 | TRBD2 | CASSPTLAGTNNEQFF | TGTGCCAGCAGTCCCACACTAGCGGGAACAAACAATGAGCAGTTCTTC